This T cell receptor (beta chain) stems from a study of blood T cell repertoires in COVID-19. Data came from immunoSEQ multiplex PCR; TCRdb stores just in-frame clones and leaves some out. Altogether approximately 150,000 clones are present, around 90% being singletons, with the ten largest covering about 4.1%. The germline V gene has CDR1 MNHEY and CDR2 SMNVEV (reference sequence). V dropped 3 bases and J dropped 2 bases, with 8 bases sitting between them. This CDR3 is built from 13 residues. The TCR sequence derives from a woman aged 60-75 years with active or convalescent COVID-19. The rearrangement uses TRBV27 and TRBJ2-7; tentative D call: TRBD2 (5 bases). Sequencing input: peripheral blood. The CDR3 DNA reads TGTGCCAGCAGTTTTTTGGGAGCCTACGAGCAGTACTTC. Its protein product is CASSFLGAYEQYF.